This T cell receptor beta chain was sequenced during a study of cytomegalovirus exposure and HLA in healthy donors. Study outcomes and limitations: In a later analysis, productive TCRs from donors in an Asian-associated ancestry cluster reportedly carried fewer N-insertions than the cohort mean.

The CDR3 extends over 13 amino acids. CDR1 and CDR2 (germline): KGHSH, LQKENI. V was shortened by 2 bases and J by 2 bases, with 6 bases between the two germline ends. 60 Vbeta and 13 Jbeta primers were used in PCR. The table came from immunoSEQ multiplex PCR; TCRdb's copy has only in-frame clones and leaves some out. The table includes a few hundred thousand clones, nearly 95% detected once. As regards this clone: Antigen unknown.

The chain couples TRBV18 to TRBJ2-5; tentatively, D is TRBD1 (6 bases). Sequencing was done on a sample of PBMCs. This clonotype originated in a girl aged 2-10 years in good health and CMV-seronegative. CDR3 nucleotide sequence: TGTGCCAGCTCACCAACAGGGCAAGAGACCCAGTACTTC. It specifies CASSPTGQETQYF.